The 32 T cell receptor beta chains reported below all come from one sample, sequenced in a study of T cell repertoires in cytomegalovirus infection. One entry per CDR3 protein results from TCRdb running MiXCR on the reads. The sample carries 680,000 or so distinct CDR3 sequences, roughly 35% recorded once. Sequencing was carried out using PBMCs. The origin of the receptors is a human donor in good health (CMV status not recorded). Some clones in this sample may be carry-over from other donors' samples.

This clonotype has just a few counts. This CDR3 is CASSYLGQSTDTQYF. The CDR3 DNA reads as TGTGCCAGCAGTTACCTAGGACAGAGCACAGATACGCAGTATTTT. V gene TRBV6-5 combines with J gene TRBJ2-3; possible D gene TRBD1, 6 bases. The V and J ends lost 2 bases and 0 bases respectively, with 9 bases between them. CDR3 length: 15 amino acids. The V gene's germline CDR1 is MNHEY and CDR2 SVGAGI.

The chain joins TRBV2 to TRBJ2-7, with 7 bases aligning to TRBD1. With V trimmed by 9 bases and J by 2 bases, 7 bases remained unmatched. The CDR3 runs to 13 residues. Germline assignment: CDR1 SNHLY and CDR2 FYNNEI. The DNA of the CDR3 is TGTGCCAGATCCAGGGGGAAGACCTACGAGCAGTACTTC. The encoded protein is CARSRGKTYEQYF.

V gene TRBV3-1 combines with J gene TRBJ2-6; 7 positions agree with TRBD1. This CDR3 is 14 amino acids long. With 8 bases clipped from V and 2 bases from J, the junction kept 3 bases outside the gene matches. Germline loops: CDR1 LGHDT, CDR2 YNNKEL (reference sequence). The CDR3 spells CASQDRAGANVLTF. CDR3 DNA: TGTGCCAGCCAAGACAGGGCTGGGGCCAACGTCCTGACTTTC.

About this clonotype: At one end, the junction sequence differs from germline, possibly due to a read error. The chain has TRBV7-6 and TRBJ1-1; 11 bases align to TRBD1. CDR3 size: 18 residues. In germline, CDR1 is SGHVS, CDR2 FNYEAQ. CDR3 DNA: TGTGCCAGCAGCTGGGACCCGGGACAGGGGGGTATGAACACTGAAGCTTTATTT. It is translated as CASSWDPGQGGMNTEALF.

As to this clonotype: Without the conserved terminal phenylalanine or tryptophan, this CDR3 likely stems from a read error. This chain connects TRBV20-1 to TRBJ2-1; TRBD2 matches at 7 bases. V dropped 3 bases and J dropped 9; count of bases not matched to a gene: 8. CDR3 length: 13 residues. Germline V gene sequence: CDR1 DFQATT, CDR2 SNEGSKA (reference sequence). The CDR3 nucleotides are TGCAGTGCTAGCGGGAGGCCCCTAGCTGAGCAGTTCTTA. Encoded protein: CSASGRPLAEQFL.

The V gene is TRBV27, the J gene TRBJ2-5; 7 nucleotides align to TRBD2. V gave up 7 bases and J gave up 1 base; unmatched junction bases: 3. Germline loops: CDR1 MNHEY, CDR2 SMNVEV (reference sequence). This CDR3 comprises 13 residues. In nucleotides, the CDR3 is TGTGCCAGCACCTCGGGGGGCCAAGAGACCCAGTACTTC. This gives the protein CASTSGGQETQYF.

The J gene is TRBJ2-1, the V gene TRBV20-1; 10 bases are shared with TRBD2. The germline V gene encodes CDR1 DFQATT and CDR2 SNEGSKA (reference sequence). After removal of 5 bases from V and 1 base from J, the junction contained 17 bases not matched to a gene. The CDR3 spans 19 residues. The DNA for the CDR3 is TGCAGTGCTGCCCTGTCAGCGGGAGGGCCAAGAGGGTCCTACAATGAGCAGTTCTTC. This gives the protein CSAALSAGGPRGSYNEQFF.

Comment on this clonotype: Germline and junction disagree at one end, which may indicate a read error. This chain's CDR3 is CASSFGGISEPYF. CDR3 in DNA: TGTGCCAGCAGTTTCGGAGGGATAAGCGAGCCGTACTTC. The rearrangement links TRBV27 to TRBJ2-7, with a weak D call TRBD2 (6 bases). Germline assignment: CDR1 MNHEY and CDR2 SMNVEV (reference sequence). There are 13 residues in the CDR3.

This clonotype showed up just a few times. V is TRBV6-2 or TRBV6-3 and J is TRBJ2-3; D not certain. The germline V gene has CDR1 MNHEY and CDR2 SVGEGT. The CDR3 has 14 amino acids. Trimming stripped 0 bases from V and 4 bases from J, with 8 bases between. CDR3 region: CASSYSWLADTQYF. Here the CDR3 DNA reads TGTGCCAGCAGTTACTCCTGGCTGGCAGATACGCAGTATTTT.

The chain is built from TRBV5-1 and TRBJ2-5; D is possibly TRBD2 (5 bases). This CDR3 spans 15 amino acids. Germline values: CDR1 SGHRS, CDR2 YFSETQ. Deletions cut 0 bases from V and 4 bases from J, with 13 bases between. CDR3 in DNA: TGCGCCAGCAGCTTGGATCCTCTAGAGGGAGAGACCCAGTACTTC. Residues: CASSLDPLEGETQYF.

This clonotype was observed a single time. This chain links TRBV28 with TRBJ2-7, with TRBD2 identical over 7 bases. V shed 3 bases and J 5 bases; nucleotides not matched to a gene: 10. Germline V CDR1 and CDR2: MDHEN, SYDVKM. This CDR3 is built from 15 residues. DNA for the CDR3: TGTGCCAGCAGTTTGGGGGAGGGATTTCCCCACGAGCAGTACTTC. Amino acid sequence: CASSLGEGFPHEQYF.

J is TRBJ1-6 and V is TRBV11-3; the D is unclear. CDR3 size: 13 residues. The germline V gene has CDR1 SGHNT and CDR2 YENEEA. Between the trimmed V and J ends, which lost 0 bases and 7 bases, there was a span of 4 bases. CDR3 in DNA: TGTGCCAGCAGCTTAGATATAAATTCACCCCTCCACTTT. This translates into CASSLDINSPLHF. The whole variable domain, remainder taken from reference TRBV11-3 and TRBJ1-6, is EAGVVQSPRYKIIEKKQPVAFWCNPISGHNTLYWYLQNLGQGPELLIRYENEEAVDDSQLPKDRFSAERLKGVDSTLKIQPAELGDSAVYLCASSLDINSPLHFGNGTRLTVT.

The CDR3 here is CASSSFRGRHGREEKLFF. CDR3 bases: TGTGCCAGCAGCTCCTTTAGGGGGCGACATGGGCGCGAAGAAAAACTGTTTTTT. V gene TRBV7-8 combines with J gene TRBJ1-4, with 7 bases that match TRBD1. The CDR3 spans 18 residues. CDR1 SGHVS and CDR2 FQNEAQ come from the germline V gene. Germline trimming cut 4 bases from V and 8 bases from J; bases unmatched to any gene: 19.

The rearrangement uses TRBV12-5 and TRBJ1-1; no clear D gene. The CDR3 has 10 residues. With 4 bases removed from V and 8 bases from J, the gap between germline ends came to 5 bases. Germline V gene lookup returns CDR1 LGHNT and CDR2 FRNRAP. DNA for the CDR3: TGTGCTAGTGGTTACCCAGAAGCTTTCTTT. It yields the protein CASGYPEAFF. Using reference TRBV12-5 and TRBJ1-1 for the parts outside the CDR3, the full variable domain is DARVTQTPRHKVTEMGQEVTMRCQPILGHNTVFWYRQTMMQGLELLAYFRNRAPLDDSGMPKDRFSAEMPDATLATLKIQPSEPRDSAVYFCASGYPEAFFGQGTRLTVV.

As concerns this clonotype: One junction end does not reproduce the germline sequence, and a read error may be involved. The chain is built from TRBV4-1 and TRBJ1-4; no clear D. This CDR3 contains 14 residues. Germline V lookup: CDR1 MGHRA, CDR2 YSYEKL. For the CDR3, the DNA is TGCGCCAGCAGGCAAGGGTTTCGGGAGGAAAAACTGTTTTTT. This translates into CASRQGFREEKLFF.

The J gene is TRBJ2-7, the V gene TRBV28, with D perhaps being TRBD1 or TRBD2 (5 bases each). This CDR3 has 14 residues. Trimming stripped 7 bases from V and 0 bases from J, with 13 bases between. Germline CDR1 MDHEN, CDR2 SYDVKM. The CDR3 DNA follows: TGTGCCAGCACCAACCGGGACGCCTCCTACGAGCAGTACTTC. It specifies CASTNRDASYEQYF.

This clonotype was found many times. The gene calls are TRBV6-6 and TRBJ1-1; the D gene is possibly TRBD1 (5 bases). CDR1 is MNHNY, CDR2 SVGAGI, per germline (reference sequence). The V end lost 5 bases, the J end lost 6 bases, and 16 bases lay between the germline ends. This CDR3 comprises 14 residues. CDR3: CASSPGLHEAEAFF. CDR3 nucleotide sequence: TGTGCCAGCAGTCCGGGACTGCATGAGGCTGAAGCTTTCTTT.

The CDR3 reads CASSPNRNTEAFF. DNA for the CDR3: TGTGCCAGCAGTCCTAACAGGAACACTGAAGCTTTCTTT. J is TRBJ1-1 and V is TRBV28; no clear D. V lost 5 bases and J 1 base, leaving 8 bases between the germline ends. The CDR3 consists of 13 residues. Germline values: CDR1 MDHEN, CDR2 SYDVKM.

The chain joins TRBV28 to TRBJ2-7; D call uncertain. The CDR3 sequence is 11 residues long. V lost 11 bases to trimming and J lost 2 bases, with 10 bases between them. Germline loops: CDR1 MDHEN, CDR2 SYDVKM. The CDR3 reads CACGRAYEQYF. The CDR3 coding sequence is TGTGCCTGTGGCAGAGCCTACGAGCAGTACTTC.

The chain couples TRBV12-3 or TRBV12-4 to TRBJ1-2; TRBD1 might be the D (5 bases). This CDR3 is built from 15 residues. Trimming took off 7 bases at V and 8 bases at J, with 23 bases between the two ends. The DNA for the CDR3 is TGTGCCAGCACCTTGGGGGGAGGGGCGATCTCCGGCTACACCTTC. Its translation is CASTLGGGAISGYTF.

V gene TRBV4-1 combines with J gene TRBJ2-2, with 7 bases that match TRBD2. Germline CDR1 and CDR2: MGHRA and YSYEKL. The V and J ends lost 5 bases and 3 bases, in that order; junction bases with no gene match: 15. The CDR3 contains 18 residues. CDR3 sequence: CASSERRGGRRDTGELFF. The DNA for the CDR3 is TGCGCCAGCAGCGAGCGTCGCGGGGGACGTAGAGACACCGGGGAGCTGTTTTTT.

This chain uses TRBV15 with TRBJ2-3; the D is unclear. The ends were cut back, 3 bases at V and 4 bases at J, with 11 bases in the middle. The CDR3 runs 14 residues. The germline CDR1 and CDR2 sequences are LNHNV and YYDKDF (reference sequence). DNA of the CDR3: TGTGCCACCAGCAGGCCTAGGGATCCAGATACGCAGTATTTT. Translating it yields CATSRPRDPDTQYF. Full variable domain (rest looked up from reference TRBV15 and TRBJ2-3): DAMVIQNPRYQVTQFGKPVTLSCSQTLNHNVMYWYQQKSSQAPKLLFHYYDKDFNNEADTPDNFQSRRPNTSFCFLDIRSPGLGDTAMYLCATSRPRDPDTQYFGPGTRLTVL.

This clonotype was seen at least ten times. The gene calls are TRBV7-8 and TRBJ1-1; D not certain. V was trimmed by 1 base and J by 10 bases, leaving 13 bases between them. Per germline, CDR1 SGHVS and CDR2 FQNEAQ. This CDR3 is 13 amino acids long. CDR3 loop: CASSLDVRRGAFF. Here the CDR3 DNA reads TGTGCCAGCAGCTTAGATGTCCGACGGGGAGCTTTCTTT. Complete variable domain (other parts from reference TRBV7-8 and TRBJ1-1): GAGVSQSPRYKVAKRGQDVALRCDPISGHVSLFWYQQALGQGPEFLTYFQNEAQLDKSGLPSDRFFAERPEGSVSTLKIQRTQQEDSAVYLCASSLDVRRGAFFGQGTRLTVV.

V gene TRBV7-2 combines with J gene TRBJ2-1; TRBD1 is a possible D gene (5 bases). This CDR3 has 13 amino acids. V was trimmed by 5 bases and J by 7 bases, leaving 12 bases between them. Germline V gene sequence: CDR1 SGHTA, CDR2 FQGNSA. CDR3 in amino acids: CASSQGRDNEQFF. CDR3 nucleotide sequence: TGTGCCAGCAGCCAGGGAAGGGATAATGAGCAGTTCTTC.

The chain carries TRBV5-6 and TRBJ1-1; 7 bases are a match to TRBD1. This CDR3 has 15 amino acids. The J segment lost 1 base and the V segment lost 5 bases, leaving 8 bases of the junction unmatched. The V gene's germline CDR1 is SGHDT and CDR2 YYEEEE. The CDR3 region is CASSFQPGGNTEAFF. DNA for the CDR3: TGTGCCAGCAGTTTCCAGCCAGGGGGGAACACTGAAGCTTTCTTT.

This chain joins TRBV19 and TRBJ1-1; 11 bases match TRBD1. The CDR3 is 16 residues long. Trimming removed 6 bases from V and 0 bases from J; junction bases left unmatched: 6. Germline lookup yields CDR1 LNHDA and CDR2 SQIVND (reference sequence). DNA of the CDR3: TGTGCCAGTAGCTCGGACAGGGGGCTGGTGAACACTGAAGCTTTCTTT. Protein sequence: CASSSDRGLVNTEAFF.

This clonotype was counted a few times. The J gene is TRBJ1-6, the V gene TRBV4-1, with 12 bases identical to TRBD1. J was trimmed by 10 bases and V by 3 bases; bases with no gene match: 10. Germline assignment: CDR1 MGHRA and CDR2 YSYEKL. CDR3 length: 17 amino acids. CDR3 sequence reads: CASSQPGTGGAGSPLHF. The CDR3 coding sequence is TGCGCCAGCAGCCAGCCCGGGACAGGGGGCGCGGGATCACCCCTCCACTTT.

The CDR3 region is CASSGMLTSTDTQYF. The CDR3 bases are TGTGCCAGCAGTGGAATGCTTACTAGCACAGATACGCAGTATTTT. The chain is built from TRBV6-5 and TRBJ2-3; D remains ambiguous. This CDR3 is 15 amino acids long. Trimming took off 5 bases at V and 0 bases at J, with 12 bases between the two ends. CDR1 is MNHEY, CDR2 SVGAGI, per germline.

The CDR3 here is CASSSPESSYEQYF. The DNA of the CDR3 is TGTGCCAGCAGCTCCCCGGAGTCCTCCTACGAGCAGTACTTC. This chain joins TRBV12-3 or TRBV12-4 and TRBJ2-7; no clear D gene. The CDR3 is 14 residues long. The germline V and J ends were trimmed by 6 bases and 0 bases, with 12 bases remaining between them.

The sample holds a few counts of this clonotype. V is TRBV7-2 and J is TRBJ1-6; D might be TRBD1 (5 bases). The V end was cut by 5 bases, the J end by 11 bases, with 19 bases between. The CDR3 sequence is 15 residues long. Germline V gene sequence: CDR1 SGHTA, CDR2 FQGNSA. The CDR3 protein is CASSPLRGGYAPLHF. CDR3 nucleotide sequence: TGTGCCAGCAGCCCTTTGCGGGGGGGATACGCACCCCTCCACTTT.

The rearrangement uses TRBV14 and TRBJ2-2; a possible D gene is TRBD2 (5 bases). Trimming took 1 base from V and 1 from J, leaving 13 bases between them. Germline CDR1 SGHDN, CDR2 FVKESK. This CDR3 is built from 17 residues. CDR3 in amino acids: CASSQVGHSGNTGELFF. The CDR3 DNA sequence: TGTGCCAGCAGCCAAGTTGGGCACAGCGGGAACACCGGGGAGCTGTTTTTT.

The table lists this clonotype with many counts. This chain uses TRBV7-8 with TRBJ2-7; 7 nucleotides match TRBD2. The CDR3 is 18 residues long. V was clipped by 2 bases and J by 0 bases; unmatched bases: 13. The germline V gene has CDR1 SGHVS and CDR2 FQNEAQ. The chain's CDR3 is CASSLRKVTSGVSYEQYF. The CDR3 DNA is TGTGCCAGCAGCTTAAGGAAGGTCACGAGCGGGGTCTCCTACGAGCAGTACTTC.